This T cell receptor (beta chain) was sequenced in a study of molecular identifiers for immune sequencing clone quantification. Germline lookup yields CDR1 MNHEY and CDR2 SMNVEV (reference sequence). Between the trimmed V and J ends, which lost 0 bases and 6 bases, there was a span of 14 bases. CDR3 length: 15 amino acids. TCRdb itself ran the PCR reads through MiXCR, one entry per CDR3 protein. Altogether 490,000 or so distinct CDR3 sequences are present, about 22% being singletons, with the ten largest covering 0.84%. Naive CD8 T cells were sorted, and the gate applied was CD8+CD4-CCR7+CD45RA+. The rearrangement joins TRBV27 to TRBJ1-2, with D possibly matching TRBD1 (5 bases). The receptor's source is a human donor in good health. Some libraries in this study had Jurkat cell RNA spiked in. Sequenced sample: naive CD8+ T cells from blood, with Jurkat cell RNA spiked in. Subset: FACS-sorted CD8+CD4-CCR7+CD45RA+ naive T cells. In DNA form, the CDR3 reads TGTGCCAGCAGTTTATCAGGGACCCTTACACATGGCTACACCTTC. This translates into CASSLSGTLTHGYTF.